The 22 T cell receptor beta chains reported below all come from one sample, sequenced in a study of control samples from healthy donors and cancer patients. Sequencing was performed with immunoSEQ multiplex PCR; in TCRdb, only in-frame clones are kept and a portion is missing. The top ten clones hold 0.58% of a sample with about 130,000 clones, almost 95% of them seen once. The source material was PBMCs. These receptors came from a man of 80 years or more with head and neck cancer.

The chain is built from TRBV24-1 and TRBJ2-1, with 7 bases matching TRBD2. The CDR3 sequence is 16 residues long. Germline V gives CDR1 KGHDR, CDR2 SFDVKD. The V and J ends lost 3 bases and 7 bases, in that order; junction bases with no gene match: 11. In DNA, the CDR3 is TGTGCCACCAGTGATCCTGGGAGCGGGGATCAGAATGAGCAGTTCTTC. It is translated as CATSDPGSGDQNEQFF.

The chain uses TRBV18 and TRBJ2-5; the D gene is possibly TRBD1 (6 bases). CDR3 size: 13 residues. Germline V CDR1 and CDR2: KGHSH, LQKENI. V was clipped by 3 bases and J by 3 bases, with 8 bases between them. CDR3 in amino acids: CASSPGHEETQYF. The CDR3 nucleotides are TGTGCCAGCTCACCGGGACACGAAGAGACCCAGTACTTC.

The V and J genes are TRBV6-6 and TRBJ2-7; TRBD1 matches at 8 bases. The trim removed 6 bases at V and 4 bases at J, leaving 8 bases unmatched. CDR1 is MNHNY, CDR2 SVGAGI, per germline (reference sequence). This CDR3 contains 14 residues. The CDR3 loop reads CASSRTGGWYEQYF. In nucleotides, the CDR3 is TGTGCCAGCAGCCGTACAGGGGGTTGGTACGAGCAGTACTTC.

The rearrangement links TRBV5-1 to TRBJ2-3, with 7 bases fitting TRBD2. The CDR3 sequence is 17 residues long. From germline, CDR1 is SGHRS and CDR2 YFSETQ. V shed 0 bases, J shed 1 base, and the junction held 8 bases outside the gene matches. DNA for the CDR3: TGCGCCAGCAGCTTGGGAGAGTGGAGCGGGGGCACAGATACGCAGTATTTT. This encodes CASSLGEWSGGTDTQYF.

The CDR3 nucleotides are TGTGCCAGCAGCACAGGGGATCAGCCCCAGCATTTT. This gives the protein CASSTGDQPQHF. The chain links TRBV6-5 to TRBJ1-5; 7 bases are shared with TRBD1. The CDR3 consists of 12 residues. Losses at the gene ends were 6 bases for V and 5 bases for J; bases not matched to a gene: 1. CDR1 is MNHEY, CDR2 SVGAGI, per germline.

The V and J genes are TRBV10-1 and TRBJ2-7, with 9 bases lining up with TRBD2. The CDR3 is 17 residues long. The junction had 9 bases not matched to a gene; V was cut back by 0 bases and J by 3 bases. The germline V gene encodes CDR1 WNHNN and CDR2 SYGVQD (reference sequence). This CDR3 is CASSESPPTSGFYEQYF. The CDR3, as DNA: TGCGCCAGCAGTGAGTCCCCTCCGACTAGCGGATTCTACGAGCAGTACTTC.

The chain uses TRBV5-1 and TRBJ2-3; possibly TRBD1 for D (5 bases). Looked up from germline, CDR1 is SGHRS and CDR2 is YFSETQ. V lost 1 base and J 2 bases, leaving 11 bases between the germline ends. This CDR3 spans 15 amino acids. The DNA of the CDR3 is TGCGCCAGCAGCTTGACAGACAGTACCACAGATACGCAGTATTTT. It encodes CASSLTDSTTDTQYF.

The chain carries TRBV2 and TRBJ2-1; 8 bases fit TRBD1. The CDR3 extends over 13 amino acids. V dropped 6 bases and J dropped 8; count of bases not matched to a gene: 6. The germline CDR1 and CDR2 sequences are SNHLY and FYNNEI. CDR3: CASRGQALYEQFF. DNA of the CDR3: TGTGCCAGCAGGGGACAGGCCCTATATGAGCAGTTCTTC.

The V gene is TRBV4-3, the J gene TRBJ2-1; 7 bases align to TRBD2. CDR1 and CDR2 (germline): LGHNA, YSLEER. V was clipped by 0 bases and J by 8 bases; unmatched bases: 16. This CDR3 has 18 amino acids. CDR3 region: CASSQELLAVGQMHEQFF. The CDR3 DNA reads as TGCGCCAGCAGCCAAGAGCTTCTAGCGGTAGGACAAATGCATGAGCAGTTCTTC.

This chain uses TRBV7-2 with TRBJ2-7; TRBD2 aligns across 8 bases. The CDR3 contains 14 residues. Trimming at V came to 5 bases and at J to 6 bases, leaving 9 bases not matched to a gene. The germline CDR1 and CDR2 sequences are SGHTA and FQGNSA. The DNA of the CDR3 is TGTGCCAGCAGCCCCGCCGGGACTAGGGGCGAGCAGTACTTC. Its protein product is CASSPAGTRGEQYF. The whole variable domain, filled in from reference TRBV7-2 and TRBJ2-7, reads GAGVSQSPSNKVTEKGKDVELRCDPISGHTALYWYRQSLGQGLEFLIYFQGNSAPDKSGLPSDRFSAERTGGSVSTLTIQRTQQEDSAVYLCASSPAGTRGEQYFGPGTRLTVT.

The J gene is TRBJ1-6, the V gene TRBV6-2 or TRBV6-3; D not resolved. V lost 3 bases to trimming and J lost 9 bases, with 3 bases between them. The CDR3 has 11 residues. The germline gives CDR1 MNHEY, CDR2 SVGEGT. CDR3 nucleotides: TGTGCCAGCAGTTATGGTTCACCCCTCCACTTT. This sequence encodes CASSYGSPLHF.

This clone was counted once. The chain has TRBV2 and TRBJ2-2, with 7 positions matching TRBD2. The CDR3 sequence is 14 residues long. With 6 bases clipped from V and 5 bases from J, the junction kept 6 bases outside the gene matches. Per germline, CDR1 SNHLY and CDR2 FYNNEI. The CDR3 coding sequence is TGTGCCAGCAGGTTCGAGGGAGGGACCGGGGAGCTGTTTTTT. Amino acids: CASRFEGGTGELFF.

CDR3 bases: TGTGCCAGCAGCGGGGGACAGGGGATTCCTTACTCTGGGGCCAACGTCCTGACTTTC. It encodes CASSGGQGIPYSGANVLTF. V is TRBV5-4 and J is TRBJ2-6; 10 nucleotides agree with TRBD1. The germline V gene encodes CDR1 SGHNT and CDR2 YYREEE (reference sequence). The junction had 10 bases not matched to a gene; V was cut back by 4 bases and J by 0 bases. The CDR3 covers 19 residues.

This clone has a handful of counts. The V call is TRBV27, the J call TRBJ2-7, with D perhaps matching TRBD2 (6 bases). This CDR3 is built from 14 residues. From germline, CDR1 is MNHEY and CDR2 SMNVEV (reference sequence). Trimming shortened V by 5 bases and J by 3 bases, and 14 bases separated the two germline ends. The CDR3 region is CASSPRDPLYEQYF. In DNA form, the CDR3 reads TGTGCCAGCAGTCCGCGGGACCCGCTCTACGAGCAGTACTTC.

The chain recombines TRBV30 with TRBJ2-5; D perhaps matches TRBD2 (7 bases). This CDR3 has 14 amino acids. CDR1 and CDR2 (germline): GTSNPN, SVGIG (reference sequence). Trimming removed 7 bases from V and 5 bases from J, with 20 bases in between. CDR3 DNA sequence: TGTGCCTCGACCGGAGGAGAGGGGGGGGAGACCCAGTACTTC. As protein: CASTGGEGGETQYF.

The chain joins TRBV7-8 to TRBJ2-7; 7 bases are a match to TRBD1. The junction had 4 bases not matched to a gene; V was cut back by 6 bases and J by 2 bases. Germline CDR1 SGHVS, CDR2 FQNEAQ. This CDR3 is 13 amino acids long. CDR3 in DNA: TGTGCCAGCAGGGGACAGCAGGCCTACGAGCAGTACTTC. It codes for CASRGQQAYEQYF.

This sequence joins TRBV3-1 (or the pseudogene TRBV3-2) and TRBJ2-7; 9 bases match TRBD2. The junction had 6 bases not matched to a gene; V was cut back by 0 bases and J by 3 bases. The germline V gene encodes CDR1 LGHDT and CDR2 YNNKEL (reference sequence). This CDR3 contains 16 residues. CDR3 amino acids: CASSQDSRGGRYEQYF. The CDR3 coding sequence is TGTGCCAGCAGCCAAGATTCGCGGGGGGGCCGCTACGAGCAGTACTTC.

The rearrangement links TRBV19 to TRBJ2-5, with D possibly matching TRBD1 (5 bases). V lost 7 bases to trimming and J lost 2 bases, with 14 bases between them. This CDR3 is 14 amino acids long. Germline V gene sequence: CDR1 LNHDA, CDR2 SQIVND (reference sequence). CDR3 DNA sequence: TGTGCCAGTAACCATCCTGGGGCACAAGAGACCCAGTACTTC. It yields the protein CASNHPGAQETQYF. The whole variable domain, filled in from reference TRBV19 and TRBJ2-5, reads DGGITQSPKYLFRKEGQNVTLSCEQNLNHDAMYWYRQDPGQGLRLIYYSQIVNDFQKGDIAEGYSVSREKKESFPLTVTSAQKNPTAFYLCASNHPGAQETQYFGPGTRLLVL.

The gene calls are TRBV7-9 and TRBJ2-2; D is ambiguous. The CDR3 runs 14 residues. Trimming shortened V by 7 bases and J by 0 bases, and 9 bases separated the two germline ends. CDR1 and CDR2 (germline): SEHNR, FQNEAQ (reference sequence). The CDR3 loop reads CASKTSPNTGELFF. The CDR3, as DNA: TGTGCCAGCAAAACGTCACCGAACACCGGGGAGCTGTTTTTT.

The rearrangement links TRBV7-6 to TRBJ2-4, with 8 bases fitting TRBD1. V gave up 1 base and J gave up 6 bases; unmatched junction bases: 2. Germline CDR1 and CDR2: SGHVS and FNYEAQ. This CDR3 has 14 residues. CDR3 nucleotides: TGTGCCAGCAGCTTAGGGACAGGGTTAAACATTCAGTACTTC. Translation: CASSLGTGLNIQYF.

The CDR3, as DNA: TGCGCCAGCAGTGAGTTCGGAGCGGCTACCTACAATGAGCAGTTCTTC. Translating gives CASSEFGAATYNEQFF. The chain has TRBV10-1 and TRBJ2-1, with D perhaps matching TRBD2 (5 bases). This CDR3 comprises 16 residues. V was shortened by 1 base and J by 2 bases, with 12 bases between the two germline ends. Per the germline V gene, CDR1 is WNHNN and CDR2 is SYGVQD (reference sequence).

The CDR3 spells CASSYSTPLSGYGYTF. CDR3 DNA sequence: TGTGCCAGCAGTTACTCGACGCCACTTAGTGGCTATGGCTACACCTTC. The rearrangement uses TRBV6-5 and TRBJ1-2, with D unresolved. The CDR3 sequence is 16 residues long. The ends were cut back, 0 bases at V and 4 bases at J, with 15 bases in the middle. Germline CDR1 reads MNHEY; CDR2 reads SVGAGI.